The 13 T cell receptor beta chains below were found in one sample sequenced in a study of control samples from healthy donors and cancer patients. Assay used: immunoSEQ multiplex PCR; TCRdb lists only in-frame clones, some missing. This sample carries 150,000 to 200,000 clones, around 88% of them seen once, and the ten largest clones take about 1.8%. The material sequenced was blood. These TCRs come from a man younger than 35 in good health.

The chain is built from TRBV4-1 and TRBJ1-2, with 8 bases identical to TRBD1. The CDR3 loop spans 15 amino acids. Trimming took 2 bases from V and 3 from J; bases not matched to a gene: 5. Germline assignment: CDR1 MGHRA and CDR2 YSYEKL. The CDR3 loop reads CASSQRAGGDYGYTF. In DNA form, the CDR3 reads TGCGCCAGCAGCCAAAGAGCAGGGGGCGACTATGGCTACACCTTC.

A single count supports this clone. The V call is TRBV1, the J call TRBJ2-1; the tabulated D call, TRBD2, remains unverified against the DNA. TRBV1 is an annotated pseudogene. This CDR3 region has 15 residues. This CDR3 reads CTSRGWGGLPNEQFF. In DNA, the CDR3 is TGCACCAGCAGGGGATGGGGGGGCCTCCCCAATGAGCAGTTCTTC.

The chain has TRBV29-1 and TRBJ2-3, with D hard to call. From germline, CDR1 is SQVTM and CDR2 ANQGSEA. V gave up 4 bases and J gave up 2 bases, with 4 bases separating them. The CDR3 has 11 amino acids. The chain's CDR3 is CSVGDTDTQYF. DNA of the CDR3: TGCAGCGTTGGGGACACAGATACGCAGTATTTT.

The J gene is TRBJ2-5, the V gene TRBV18; the D gene is possibly TRBD2 (6 bases). Germline CDR1 KGHSH, CDR2 LQKENI. The CDR3 contains 15 residues. V lost 3 bases to trimming and J lost 1 base, with 12 bases between them. DNA of the CDR3: TGTGCCAGCTCACCGGCGGGGAATATCCAAGAGACCCAGTACTTC. Protein sequence: CASSPAGNIQETQYF.

The rearrangement links TRBV7-3 to TRBJ2-3; D uncertain. The V end was cut by 5 bases, the J end by 1 base, with 10 bases between. CDR1 and CDR2 from the germline V gene are SGHTA and FQGTGA. The CDR3 runs 14 residues. This chain's CDR3 is CASSPRGGTDTQYF. The DNA for the CDR3 is TGTGCCAGCAGCCCTCGTGGGGGCACAGATACGCAGTATTTT.

This clone has a single count. This rearrangement joins TRBV5-6 to TRBJ2-2; D gene ambiguous. Trimming stripped 3 bases from V and 4 bases from J, with 10 bases between. The CDR3 consists of 14 residues. CDR1 is SGHDT, CDR2 YYEEEE, per germline. CDR3 sequence reads: CASSSRDGTGELFF. As DNA, the CDR3 is TGTGCCAGCAGCTCTAGAGACGGCACCGGGGAGCTGTTTTTT.

This chain joins TRBV29-1 and TRBJ2-7; no firm D call. This CDR3 has 13 amino acids. CDR1 is SQVTM, CDR2 ANQGSEA, per germline. The V end lost 7 bases, the J end lost 3 bases, and 16 bases lay between the germline ends. The CDR3 sequence: CSADGVFYYEQYF. DNA for the CDR3: TGCAGCGCCGACGGAGTCTTCTACTACGAGCAGTACTTC.

This clone has just one count. The CDR3 loop reads CASSLVERLKETQYF. The CDR3 DNA sequence: TGTGCCAGCAGCTTAGTGGAGCGGCTAAAAGAGACCCAGTACTTC. The V and J genes are TRBV7-2 and TRBJ2-5, with D possibly TRBD2 on 5 matching bases. V was shortened by 1 base and J by 3 bases, with 12 bases between the two germline ends. The CDR3 totals 15 residues. Germline V lookup: CDR1 SGHTA, CDR2 FQGNSA.

This clone was seen a handful of times. The gene calls are TRBV23-1 and TRBJ1-6, with D possibly being TRBD1 (6 bases). TRBV23-1 is labeled an ORF, and its function is uncertain. Trimming removed 4 bases at V and 8 bases at J, with 18 bases between. The CDR3 runs to 16 residues. The CDR3 reads CASSLDQERGHSPLHF. The CDR3 bases are TGCGCCAGCAGTCTAGACCAGGAACGGGGGCATTCACCCCTCCACTTT.

In nucleotides, the CDR3 is TGTGCCGCCGAGAGGGGAGGCGCAGATACGCAGTATTTT. Its translation: CAAERGGADTQYF. This rearrangement joins TRBV28 to TRBJ2-3, with D tentatively TRBD2 (6 bases). V was trimmed by 11 bases and J by 4 bases, leaving 16 bases between them. Germline V gene lookup returns CDR1 MDHEN and CDR2 SYDVKM. The CDR3 is made up of 13 amino acids.

The rearrangement joins TRBV28 to TRBJ2-3; 7 bases are shared with TRBD1. CDR1 is MDHEN and CDR2 is SYDVKM in the germline V gene. V lost 6 bases to trimming and J lost 2 bases; unmatched junction nucleotides: 8. CDR3 length equals 15 residues. The CDR3 reads CASSPPGQFTDTQYF. The CDR3 DNA follows: TGTGCCAGCAGCCCCCCGGGACAGTTCACAGATACGCAGTATTTT.

This chain joins TRBV7-2 and TRBJ1-6, with D unclear. Germline CDR1 and CDR2: SGHTA and FQGNSA. Trimming removed 0 bases from V and 13 bases from J, with 10 bases in between. The CDR3 runs to 13 residues. As DNA, the CDR3 is TGTGCCAGCAGCTTAGCTTACGGTCGGCCCCTCCACTTT. Its protein is CASSLAYGRPLHF.

This clone was counted ten times or more. The V call is TRBV3-1 (or the pseudogene TRBV3-2), the J call TRBJ2-5; weak D call: TRBD2 (5 bases). The V end was cut by 2 bases, the J end by 5 bases, with 18 bases between. Germline V gene lookup returns CDR1 LGHDT and CDR2 YNNKEL (reference sequence). CDR3 length equals 16 residues. DNA of the CDR3: TGTGCCAGCAGCCAATCCCGTTCGAGGGCTATGGAGACCCAGTACTTC. This codes for CASSQSRSRAMETQYF.